These T cell receptor beta chains were read from a single sample in a study of blood T cell repertoires in COVID-19. Using immunoSEQ multiplex PCR, the repertoire was profiled, and TCRdb retains in-frame clones only, with some absent. Here the sample spans some 260,000 clones, 85% to 95% being singletons. Sequenced material: PBMCs or T cells enriched from blood (not recorded which). Receptors originate from a woman aged 18 to 35 who had recovered from COVID-19. Each CDR3 is given with its conserved first and last residue. D genes are given only for firm matches. Not every row has a clone size; where given, it reads once, few, many or a size class.

j_call d_call v_call clone_size cdr3_aa cdr3_nt
TRBJ2-1 TRBD1 TRBV5-5 once CASSAWDRDYNEQFF TGTGCCAGCAGCGCGTGGGACAGGGACTACAATGAGCAGTTCTTC
TRBJ1-3 - TRBV5-1 - CASSQMGGGNTIYF TGCGCCAGCAGCCAAATGGGGGGAGGAAACACCATATATTTT
TRBJ2-1 - TRBV7-3 - CASSLNRGGVPSYNEQFF TGTGCCAGCAGCTTAAATCGCGGAGGAGTCCCTTCCTACAATGAGCAGTTCTTC
TRBJ2-5 TRBD2 TRBV24-1 - CATSDLKTSGSGETQYF TGTGCCACCAGTGATTTAAAGACTAGCGGGAGCGGGGAGACCCAGTACTTC
TRBJ1-1 - TRBV6-5 - CASSPLRGETEAFF TGTGCCAGCAGTCCCCTCAGGGGCGAAACTGAAGCTTTCTTT
TRBJ1-2 - TRBV7-2 - CASSLRGTHYGYTF TGTGCCAGCAGCTTACGCGGGACCCACTATGGCTACACCTTC
TRBJ1-2 TRBD1 TRBV9 - CASSVDQGAPDGYTF TGTGCCAGCAGCGTAGATCAGGGGGCGCCGGATGGCTACACCTTC
TRBJ2-7 TRBD2 TRBV28 - CASRGTSGTSSYEQYF TGTGCCAGCAGGGGGACTAGCGGGACAAGCTCCTACGAGCAGTACTTC
TRBJ1-6 TRBD1 TRBV19 - CASSPGGWKYNSPLHF TGTGCCAGTAGTCCAGGGGGCTGGAAATATAATTCACCCCTCCACTTT
TRBJ2-3 - TRBV18 - CASSPWARGTDTQYF TGTGCCAGCTCACCTTGGGCCCGCGGCACAGATACGCAGTATTTT
TRBJ1-2 - TRBV9 - CASSQQTGSDGYTF TGTGCCAGCAGCCAACAGACGGGATCTGATGGCTACACCTTC
TRBJ1-2 TRBD1 TRBV6-1 - CASSEDRGVGGYTF TGTGCCAGCAGTGAGGACAGGGGAGTCGGTGGCTACACCTTC
TRBJ1-1 - TRBV3-1/TRBV3-2 - CASSQVHPEGGAFF TGTGCCAGCAGCCAAGTCCACCCCGAGGGGGGGGCTTTCTTT
TRBJ1-1 - TRBV4-3 - CASSRTWGENTEAFF TGCGCCAGCAGCCGCACGTGGGGGGAGAACACTGAAGCTTTCTTT
TRBJ2-2 TRBD2 TRBV28 - CASSFAGVNTGELFF TGTGCCAGCAGTTTTGCGGGGGTAAACACCGGGGAGCTGTTTTTT
TRBJ1-5 - TRBV24-1 - CATSGKDSRPQHF TGTGCCACCAGTGGGAAGGACAGCCGGCCCCAGCATTTT
TRBJ1-2 TRBD1 TRBV28 - CASSLLTGTFGYTF TGTGCCAGCAGTTTATTGACAGGGACCTTTGGCTACACCTTC
TRBJ1-1 TRBD1 TRBV3-1/TRBV3-2 - CASSQTTGGLDEAFF TGTGCCAGCAGCCAAACGACAGGGGGATTAGATGAAGCTTTCTTT
TRBJ2-7 - TRBV27 few CASSLTSGVSYEQYF TGTGCCAGCAGCCTAACGTCCGGGGTCAGCTACGAGCAGTACTTC
TRBJ1-2 - TRBV4-3 - CASSQERDGSAGYTF TGCGCCAGCAGCCAGGAGCGGGACGGTTCCGCTGGCTACACCTTC
TRBJ2-3 - TRBV20-1 - CSASSDFSYTQYF TGCAGTGCTAGTTCGGACTTCTCGTATACGCAGTATTTT
TRBJ1-2 - TRBV14 - CASSQVRTTVDF TGTGCCAGCAGCCAAGTACGGACAACAGTTGACTTC
TRBJ2-1 - TRBV15 - CATSRDRWGRNEQFF TGTGCCACCAGCAGAGATCGGTGGGGCCGCAATGAGCAGTTCTTC
TRBJ1-2 TRBD1 TRBV18 - CASSPRQGAEGYTF TGTGCCAGCTCACCGAGACAGGGGGCGGAAGGCTACACCTTC
TRBJ2-3 TRBD2 TRBV7-2 few CASSLVGTSGIDTQYF TGTGCCAGCAGCTTAGTAGGGACTAGCGGGATAGATACGCAGTATTTT
TRBJ2-7 TRBD2 TRBV19 - CASSAAGGSPYEQYF TGTGCCAGTAGTGCAGCGGGAGGTTCTCCCTACGAGCAGTACTTC
TRBJ1-4 - TRBV4-2 - CASSQVSARGDEKLFF TGTGCCAGCAGCCAAGTGTCGGCACGGGGGGATGAAAAACTGTTTTTT
TRBJ1-6 - TRBV10-3 - CAITSREGSTLHF TGTGCCATCACCTCCCGGGAGGGATCGACCCTCCACTTT
TRBJ2-5 TRBD1 TRBV9 - CASSVAGTGSATQYF TGTGCCAGCAGCGTGGCCGGGACAGGGAGCGCGACCCAGTACTTC
TRBJ1-5 - TRBV7-8 - CASSLGGGINQPQHF TGTGCCAGCAGCTTAGGGGGGGGAATCAATCAGCCCCAGCATTTT
TRBJ2-3 TRBD2 TRBV5-1 - CASSPSGPLDTQYF TGCGCCAGCAGTCCTAGCGGCCCCCTCGATACGCAGTATTTT
TRBJ1-5 TRBD1 TRBV3-1/TRBV3-2 once CASSQAGRGPQPQHF TGTGCCAGCAGCCAGGCCGGAAGGGGGCCTCAGCCCCAGCATTTT
TRBJ1-2 TRBD1 TRBV28 - CASSSLWGGDRGYGYTF TGTGCCAGCAGTTCCCTGTGGGGGGGGGACAGGGGCTATGGCTACACCTTC
TRBJ1-5 TRBD1 TRBV18 once CASSPDRDRPQHF TGTGCCAGCTCACCGGACAGGGATCGGCCCCAGCATTTT
TRBJ1-2 TRBD1 TRBV5-6 - CASSPTSTGEYGYTF TGTGCCAGCAGCCCGACCTCCACAGGGGAATATGGCTACACCTTC
TRBJ2-2 TRBD2 TRBV9 - CASSVMPGGLAKAGELFF TGTGCCAGCAGCGTTATGCCAGGGGGACTAGCGAAGGCCGGGGAGCTGTTTTTT
TRBJ1-2 - TRBV11-1 - CASSLGRNYGYTF TGTGCCAGCAGCTTAGGGAGGAACTATGGCTACACCTTC
TRBJ2-3 TRBD2 TRBV12-3/TRBV12-4 - CASSLAGGPPRYF TGTGCCAGCAGTCTAGCGGGGGGGCCCCCCAGGTATTTT
TRBJ1-1 TRBD1 TRBV2 - CASKDGTDTEAFF TGTGCCAGCAAGGATGGGACAGACACTGAAGCTTTCTTT
TRBJ1-2 - TRBV5-1 - CASSLAAAGNYGYTF TGCGCCAGCAGCTTGGCTGCGGCAGGGAACTATGGCTACACCTTC
TRBJ1-1 - TRBV20-1 - CSASGSHPEAFF TGCAGTGCTAGTGGTAGCCACCCTGAAGCTTTCTTT
TRBJ1-1 - TRBV5-1 - CASSSTSGANTEAFF TGCGCCAGCAGCTCGACATCAGGGGCAAACACTGAAGCTTTCTTT
TRBJ2-2 TRBD1 TRBV6-5 many CASSSGTGTAGELFF TGTGCCAGCAGTTCCGGGACAGGGACGGCCGGGGAGCTGTTTTTT
TRBJ2-6 TRBD1 TRBV28 once CASVQGAQGANVLTF TGTGCCAGCGTACAGGGGGCGCAGGGGGCCAACGTCCTGACTTTC
TRBJ1-1 TRBD1 TRBV2 - CASSATGGYAEAFF TGTGCCAGCAGCGCGACAGGGGGTTATGCTGAAGCTTTCTTT
TRBJ2-7 - TRBV11-3 - CASSQTGYNEQYF TGTGCCAGCAGCCAGACGGGGTACAACGAGCAGTACTTC